This TCR beta chain was observed in a study of T cell repertoires in cytomegalovirus infection. Study details: TCR beta signatures that were public indicated CMV infection and matching HLA type.

On this clonotype itself: As yet, its antigen is unknown.

TCRdb processed the reads anew with MiXCR; each CDR3 protein has one entry. The profile covers some 680,000 distinct CDR3 sequences, with about a third appearing a single time and around 2.8% taken by the ten largest. Germline V gene data show CDR1 as SGHDT and CDR2 as YYEEEE. After removal of 3 bases from V and 7 bases from J, the junction contained 2 bases not matched to a gene. The CDR3 is 14 amino acids. Study findings and constraints: People with CMV and the relevant HLA were identified by cumulative public TCR beta family frequency. The study found HLA-C-restricted CMV-specific TCR beta clonotypes dominating the ex vivo response.

The receptor was isolated from a human donor in good health (CMV status not recorded). Some clones in this sample may be carry-over from other donors' samples. The chain links TRBV5-6 to TRBJ2-1; TRBD1 matches at 12 bases. The sequenced sample consisted of PBMCs. CDR3 sequence reads: CASSWGQGANEQFF. In DNA, the CDR3 is TGTGCCAGCAGCTGGGGACAGGGGGCAAATGAGCAGTTCTTC.